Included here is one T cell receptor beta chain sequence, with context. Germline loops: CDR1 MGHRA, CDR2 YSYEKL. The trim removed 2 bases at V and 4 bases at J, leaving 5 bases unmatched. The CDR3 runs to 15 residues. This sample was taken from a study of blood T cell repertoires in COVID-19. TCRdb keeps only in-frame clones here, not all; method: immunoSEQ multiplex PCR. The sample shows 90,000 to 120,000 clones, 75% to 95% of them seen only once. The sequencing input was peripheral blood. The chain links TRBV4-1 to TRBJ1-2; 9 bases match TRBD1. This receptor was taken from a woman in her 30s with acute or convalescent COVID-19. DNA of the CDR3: TGCGCCAGCAGCCAAACAGGGGGCTCGGTCTATGGCTACACCTTC. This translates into CASSQTGGSVYGYTF.